This entry lists 10 T cell receptor beta chains sequenced from one sample in a study of cytomegalovirus exposure and HLA in healthy donors. Primers for the PCR totalled 60 Vbeta and 13 Jbeta. The repertoire was sequenced with immunoSEQ multiplex PCR; TCRdb's copy has only in-frame clones and lacks some. Here the sample spans 150,000 to 200,000 clones, roughly 73% being singletons. Sequenced input: PBMCs. The receptors come from a middle-aged woman in good health and CMV-seropositive.

The CDR3 protein is CASGIAGSYNEQFF. The DNA for the CDR3 is TGTGCCAGCGGGATAGCGGGCTCCTACAATGAGCAGTTCTTC. The chain carries TRBV7-9 and TRBJ2-1; 7 nucleotides match TRBD2. V dropped 8 bases and J dropped 0; count of bases not matched to a gene: 4. The CDR3 spans 14 residues. The germline V gene encodes CDR1 SEHNR and CDR2 FQNEAQ (reference sequence).

Details on this clone: Other DNA sequences in this sample translate to the same CDR3. The rearrangement links TRBV7-2 to TRBJ2-3; no reliable D call. Germline V gene data show CDR1 as SGHTA and CDR2 as FQGNSA. The V end was cut by 0 bases, the J end by 3 bases, with 7 bases between. The CDR3 is 14 amino acids. The CDR3 DNA reads TGTGCCAGCAGCTTAGCCAGCGTGACAGATACGCAGTATTTT. Its translation is CASSLASVTDTQYF.

V and J are TRBV6-1 and TRBJ1-1; the match to TRBD1 covers 8 bases. V shed 2 bases, J shed 2 bases, and the junction held 10 bases outside the gene matches. This CDR3 spans 17 amino acids. Germline V gene sequence: CDR1 MNHNS, CDR2 SASEGT. CDR3 DNA sequence: TGTGCCAGCAGTGAAAGTATGAGGGACAGGATTAACACTGAAGCTTTCTTT. Translating gives CASSESMRDRINTEAFF.

This clone was recorded a few times. V is TRBV29-1 and J is TRBJ2-5; tentative D call: TRBD1 (5 bases). Germline V gene sequence: CDR1 SQVTM, CDR2 ANQGSEA. V was cut by 7 bases and J by 5 bases, with 11 bases left in between. The CDR3 spans 11 residues. In nucleotides, the CDR3 is TGCAGCGGCCATAAGGGGGAGACCCAGTACTTC. Residues: CSGHKGETQYF.

The genes are TRBV7-8 and TRBJ1-2; D gene unclear. Germline values: CDR1 SGHVS, CDR2 FQNEAQ. The V end was cut by 1 base, the J end by 5 bases, with 17 bases between. The CDR3 contains 16 residues. Written as DNA, the CDR3 is TGTGCCAGCAGCTTAGACCTGCAGGCCAGCTCTTATGGCTACACCTTC. Its translation is CASSLDLQASSYGYTF.

This chain uses TRBV7-2 with TRBJ2-2, with D perhaps matching TRBD2 (6 bases). The V end was cut by 3 bases, the J end by 2 bases, with 13 bases between. The CDR3 runs 16 residues. Looked up from germline, CDR1 is SGHTA and CDR2 is FQGNSA. The DNA of the CDR3 is TGTGCCAGCAGCTTGGAGGTAGCGGCTAACACCGGGGAGCTGTTTTTT. This translates into CASSLEVAANTGELFF.

The rearrangement joins TRBV7-9 to TRBJ2-2; D possibly corresponds to TRBD2 (6 bases). Germline V lookup: CDR1 SEHNR, CDR2 FQNEAQ (reference sequence). V dropped 10 bases and J dropped 2 bases, with 17 bases sitting between them. The CDR3 contains 15 residues. CDR3 DNA: TGTGCCACCACTCTTGGGACTCTCAACACCGGGGAGCTGTTTTTT. Protein product: CATTLGTLNTGELFF.

V usage is TRBV5-1 and J usage is TRBJ1-1, with 7 bases lining up with TRBD1. Losses at the gene ends were 0 bases for V and 3 bases for J; bases not matched to a gene: 5. CDR3 length equals 15 residues. Germline CDR1 is SGHRS and CDR2 is YFSETQ. The chain's CDR3 is CASSLGGTADTEAFF. The CDR3 DNA sequence: TGCGCCAGCAGCTTGGGAGGGACAGCCGACACTGAAGCTTTCTTT.

V usage is TRBV10-2 and J usage is TRBJ2-3; tentative D call: TRBD1 (6 bases). Deletions cut 11 bases from V and 3 bases from J, with 15 bases between. Germline assignment: CDR1 WSHSY and CDR2 SAAADI. The CDR3 consists of 13 residues. The CDR3 bases are TGCGCCGCCAACTCAGGGGAAACAGATACGCAGTATTTT. Encoded protein: CAANSGETDTQYF.

This chain connects TRBV28 to TRBJ2-5, with 13 bases lining up with TRBD2. The CDR3 is 19 amino acids. CDR1 and CDR2 (germline): MDHEN, SYDVKM. V was pared by 4 bases and J by 5 bases, with 16 bases of the junction left unmatched. CDR3 amino acids: CASSSKRPRTSGSSETQYF. The CDR3 coding sequence is TGTGCCAGCAGTTCGAAAAGGCCTCGGACTAGCGGGAGTTCGGAGACCCAGTACTTC.